This TCR beta chain originates from a study of T cells in localized non-small cell lung cancer. On this clone: The antigen remains unidentified.

Study-wide results and caveats: In the blood, greater T cell density corresponded to longer overall survival. Sequencing was restricted to one tumor region; therefore, heterogeneity remains possible. Uninvolved adjacent lung showed higher T cell clonality than tumor. Adjacent lung had a median about 55 of the 100 largest tumor clones.

Produced via immunoSEQ multiplex PCR; TCRdb's table is partial and in-frame only. The sample has some 33,000 clones; roughly 75% are singletons. This CDR3 comprises 14 residues. Trimming removed 5 bases at V and 4 bases at J, with 12 bases between. Germline CDR1 is SGHRS and CDR2 is YFSETQ. The genes are TRBV5-1 and TRBJ1-4, with TRBD1 as a possible D gene (6 bases). This clonotype originated in a male donor aged 60 or over with stage III squamous cell lung carcinoma. The starting material was peripheral blood, obtained before any cancer treatment. This chain's CDR3 is CASRSLQGNEKLFF. DNA for the CDR3: TGCGCCAGCAGGTCACTACAGGGTAATGAAAAACTGTTTTTT. The full variable domain, its missing parts supplied by reference TRBV5-1 and TRBJ1-4, is KAGVTQTPRYLIKTRGQQVTLSCSPISGHRSVSWYQQTPGQGLQFLFEYFSETQRNKGNFPGRFSGRQFSNSRSEMNVSTLELGDSALYLCASRSLQGNEKLFFGSGTQLSVL.